This T cell receptor beta chain is drawn from a study of T cells after posttransplantation cyclophosphamide (dated by TCRdb to the mid-2010s). With respect to the entire study: Using TRB sequencing, the study followed how the T cell repertoire rebuilt after myeloablative bone marrow transplantation with posttransplantation cyclophosphamide given as GVHD prophylaxis. Public TRB sequences were queried against a database of over 3,500 sequences associated with responses to pathogens, tumor antigens, self-antigens and alloantigens. Antigen receptor sequencing was done on samples from a few dozen PTCy-treated patients and from approximately 16 related bone marrow donors of those patients. Up to about 3 additional blood samples from 2 to 5.2 years after transplant were also TRB-sequenced in 3 patients, as was pretransplant blood from 4 patients. Blood from every one of the 34 PTCy patients who had 1-year posttransplant specimens underwent TRB sequencing. TRA and TRB clonality were tightly correlated in roughly ten samples, so subsequent TCR analyses focused on TRB only.

V gives up 0 bases and J gives up 3 bases, and the segment between their germline ends measures 6 bases. Including cysteine and phenylalanine, the CDR3 has 13 amino acids. Left in the record is the CDR3 DNA by itself, 39 bases read in frame from the first base. The germline V gene (reference sequence) supplies CDR1 SGHNT and CDR2 YYREEE. TRB sequencing was run on genomic DNA with either the immunoSEQ assay at survey resolution or the hsTCRB kit. The published analysis was carried out like this. Initial read processing used immunoSEQ software, and repertoire analyses used the LymphoSeq R package. Clonality was computed as 1 minus normalized Shannon entropy, and a Gini coefficient was also calculated for each TRB dataset. Phenotypes of unsorted samples were inferred by mapping TRB sequences from sorted subsets of the recipient or donor onto the same recipient's unsorted samples. TCRdb took this table from immuneACCESS and kept in-frame rearrangements with V and J called. Such tables lack part of the clones; where checked against another copy, unresolved V genes explain under half of the gap, and the rest is unexplained. Clonal size and the V and J genes are those of that table, whereas D and trimming came from the DNA. The table gives 7,500 to 8,000 clones for this sample, with none occurring only once. About 25% of the sample rests with the top ten.

The sample's treatment or condition label, in plain terms: high-dose cyclophosphamide on days +3 and +4 as single-agent GVHD prophylaxis. For conditioning, the PTCy patients got busulfan and fludarabine, then a related or unrelated marrow graft, followed by cyclophosphamide on days +3 and +4. The PTCy-treated patients were enrolled in a prospective multi-institutional clinical trial. Peripheral blood and bone marrow mononuclear cells were isolated by Ficoll-Hypaque density centrifugation and cryopreserved. This clone was counted many times. Its specific antigen is unknown. Base qualities are not at hand, and no much larger clone is one base apart. Broad study findings and their caveats: The TRB repertoires of T cells infiltrating skin or GI tract showed only limited overlap with the TRB repertoires of T cells in blood. Donor-recipient similarity was low at 1-2 months but increased during the first year, and donor CD8+ memory clones often dominated later blood repertoires. Across over 40 patients, TRB clonality was highly associated with recipient CMV seropositivity and CMV reactivation, and PTCy diversity was similar to diversity in CNI/methotrexate controls.

In this chain, TRBV5-4 is recombined with TRBJ1-2; the D gene is perhaps TRBD1, from 6 matching bases. This clonotype was obtained from a female patient aged 60 to 70 who received an allogeneic stem cell transplant from an unrelated donor, was CMV-positive, and had acute GVHD only. Donor T cells from the graft may be present among the T cells after a transplant. Here the sequenced sample was PBMCs, taken 94 days after allogeneic stem cell transplant with posttransplant cyclophosphamide. The CDR3 corresponds to CASSLGQDYGYTF. The DNA reads as follows: TGTGCCAGCAGCTTGGGACAGGACTATGGCTACACCTTC.